Listed below are T cell receptor beta chains from one sample, sequenced in a study of cytomegalovirus exposure and HLA in healthy donors. Assay: immunoSEQ multiplex PCR; the TCRdb copy retains only in-frame clones and omits some. In the table there are over 85,000 clones, around 63% of which are singletons. Sequenced sample: PBMCs. These receptor sequences come from a human donor in good health. CDR3s include the opening cysteine and the closing phenylalanine or tryptophan. D genes are given only for firm matches. Size is omitted from some rows. Given values are once, few, many or a class for expanded clones.

v_call	j_call	clone_size	d_call	cdr3_length	cdr3_nt	cdr3_aa
TRBV4-1	TRBJ1-1	-	TRBD1	17	TGCGCCAGCAGCCAAACTAGGACAGGGATTGGTGTCACTGAAGCTTTCTTT	CASSQTRTGIGVTEAFF
TRBV6-1	TRBJ2-1	-	TRBD2	15	TGTGCCAGCGGAACCGGGACTAGCGGTCACAATGAGCAGTTCTTC	CASGTGTSGHNEQFF
TRBV19	TRBJ2-4	few	-	14	TGTGCCAGTGGCTGGGGAGTAGCCAAAAACATTCAGTACTTC	CASGWGVAKNIQYF
TRBV6-5	TRBJ2-7	once	TRBD1	14	TGTGCCAGCAGCCCCACCCCAGGGGGTTCAGAGCAGTACTTC	CASSPTPGGSEQYF
TRBV7-9	TRBJ2-1	-	-	14	TGTGCCAGCAGCTACCCGGGACTGGCGAATGAGCAGTTCTTC	CASSYPGLANEQFF
TRBV5-6	TRBJ1-4	-	-	14	TGTGCCAGCAGCTACGCGGGGATTAATGAAAAACTGTTTTTT	CASSYAGINEKLFF
TRBV10-2	TRBJ1-2	-	-	12	TGCGCCAGCAGCCCGACAGGCGGTGGCTACACCTTC	CASSPTGGGYTF
TRBV6-5	TRBJ1-1	-	-	16	TGTGCCAGCAGTTCCGGATCCCTAGTTGAGAACACTGAAGCTTTCTTT	CASSSGSLVENTEAFF
TRBV4-2	TRBJ2-5	few	-	15	TGTGCCAGCAGCCAAGATGGGGGGTTCGTAGAGACCCAGTACTTC	CASSQDGGFVETQYF
TRBV19	TRBJ1-5	-	TRBD1	18	TGTGCCAGTAGTATAGAAGGAAGGACAGGGGCGATCCATCAGCCCCAGCATTTT	CASSIEGRTGAIHQPQHF
TRBV19	TRBJ2-7	-	TRBD1	14	TGTGCCAGTAGTTCGAACAGGGGGCGGTACGAGCAGTACTTC	CASSSNRGRYEQYF
TRBV19	TRBJ1-5	-	TRBD1	15	TGTGCCAGTAGTATCTGGGACAGTAGCAATCAGCCCCAGCATTTT	CASSIWDSSNQPQHF